This passage covers 27 T cell receptor beta chains from one sample sequenced in a study of T cell changes during pregnancy in multiple sclerosis. Libraries were prepared by immunoSEQ multiplex PCR; TCRdb keeps only in-frame clonotypes and omits some of them. The table lists 15,000 to 20,000 clones, over 80% of them singletons. The sequences come from CD8+ T cells from peripheral blood mononuclear cells, collected in the third trimester of pregnancy. The receptors were sampled from a female donor in good health, enrolled as a control in a pregnancy study.

This clone was observed once. The chain recombines TRBV27 with TRBJ2-5; TRBD2 matches 11 bases. V lost 6 bases and J lost 2; bases outside the gene matches: 8. The CDR3 consists of 16 residues. Germline CDR1 MNHEY, CDR2 SMNVEV (reference sequence). The CDR3 coding sequence is TGTGCCAGCAGCCGCACTAGCGGGGGCCGACAAGAGACCCAGTACTTC. This codes for CASSRTSGGRQETQYF.

The chain uses TRBV19 and TRBJ2-6; D is uncertain. The CDR3 runs to 13 residues. The germline V gene has CDR1 LNHDA and CDR2 SQIVND (reference sequence). V was cut by 7 bases and J by 3 bases, with 7 bases left in between. DNA for the CDR3: TGTGCCAGTACAAACTTTGGGGCCAACGTCCTGACTTTC. Amino acid sequence: CASTNFGANVLTF.

This sequence joins TRBV9 and TRBJ2-1, with 11 bases fitting TRBD2. After removal of 3 bases from V and 3 bases from J, the junction contained 5 bases not matched to a gene. CDR1 is SGDLS, CDR2 YYNGEE, per germline. The CDR3 totals 16 residues. CDR3 bases: TGTGCCAGCAGCGCCCCGACTAGCGGGGACTACAATGAGCAGTTCTTC. Protein sequence: CASSAPTSGDYNEQFF.

This clone appeared a single time. This rearrangement joins TRBV27 to TRBJ2-7; D is unresolved. The CDR3 spans 12 residues. V was clipped by 5 bases and J by 2 bases, with 7 bases between them. Germline loops: CDR1 MNHEY, CDR2 SMNVEV (reference sequence). The CDR3, as DNA: TGTGCCAGCAGTACACACCCCTACGAGCAGTACTTC. It is translated as CASSTHPYEQYF.

The rearrangement links TRBV9 to TRBJ2-1, with 13 nucleotides matching TRBD2. After removal of 2 bases from V and 9 bases from J, the junction contained 5 bases not matched to a gene. CDR3 size: 15 residues. The germline V gene has CDR1 SGDLS and CDR2 YYNGEE. The DNA for the CDR3 is TGTGCCAGCAGCGTCACTAGCGGGGGGGCCGGTGAGCAGTTCTTC. Translation gives CASSVTSGGAGEQFF.

This clone was recorded a few times. The V call is TRBV25-1, the J call TRBJ2-2; D gene uncertain. Trimming removed 2 bases at V and 5 bases at J, with 9 bases between. CDR3 length equals 14 residues. Germline V lookup: CDR1 MGHDK, CDR2 SYGVNS. The CDR3 region has the DNA TGTGCCAGCAGTGAAAGAGGTAGAACCGGGGAGCTGTTTTTT. It translates to CASSERGRTGELFF.

As DNA, the CDR3 is TGTGCCAGTAGTATAGTACTCTTCAATGAGCAGTTCTTC. Its protein is CASSIVLFNEQFF. The rearrangement joins TRBV19 to TRBJ2-1; no clear D. Germline CDR1 LNHDA, CDR2 SQIVND (reference sequence). With 1 base removed from V and 6 bases from J, the gap between germline ends came to 7 bases. The CDR3 runs to 13 residues.

This chain joins TRBV5-1 and TRBJ2-1, with 15 bases aligning to TRBD2. CDR3 length: 18 amino acids. Germline CDR1 SGHRS, CDR2 YFSETQ. Germline trimming cut 0 bases from V and 5 bases from J; bases unmatched to any gene: 6. The CDR3 DNA reads as TGCGCCAGCAGCTTGGATCCGGGACTAGCGGGAGGAAACAATGAGCAGTTCTTC. It translates to CASSLDPGLAGGNNEQFF.

This clone has a single count. V and J are TRBV5-4 and TRBJ1-2; D possibly corresponds to TRBD1 (5 bases). Trimming left V 3 bases short and J 4 bases short, with 16 bases between. CDR1 SGHNT and CDR2 YYREEE come from the germline V gene (reference sequence). The CDR3 spans 15 residues. In nucleotides, the CDR3 is TGTGCCAGCAGCTCAACCCCGCAGGGTGGCTATGGCTACACCTTC. This codes for CASSSTPQGGYGYTF.

The rearrangement links TRBV29-1 to TRBJ2-7; TRBD2 is a possible D gene (6 bases). With 7 bases removed from V and 3 bases from J, the gap between germline ends came to 22 bases. The CDR3 has 15 residues. The germline gives CDR1 SQVTM, CDR2 ANQGSEA. The CDR3 coding sequence is TGCAGCGCAGACACGTTGGAGAGCGGGCGCTACGAGCAGTACTTC. This codes for CSADTLESGRYEQYF.

The CDR3 protein is CASSDLETEAFF. In DNA form, the CDR3 reads TGCGCCAGCAGTGACCTGGAGACTGAAGCTTTCTTT. The rearrangement links TRBV10-1 to TRBJ1-1; D is uncertain. CDR3 size: 12 residues. Trimming cost V 3 bases and J 5 bases, with 7 bases left between them. Germline V gene lookup returns CDR1 WNHNN and CDR2 SYGVQD (reference sequence).

A note on this clone: Since a much larger clone is just one base distant, this may be a read error. The chain couples TRBV6-4 to TRBJ2-2; D call uncertain. The V gene lost 4 bases and the J gene lost 0 bases, with 3 bases spanning the gap. Germline V lookup: CDR1 MRHNA, CDR2 SNTAGT. The CDR3 is 13 residues long. The chain's CDR3 is CASSAANTGELFF. The DNA for the CDR3 is TGTGCCAGCAGTGCAGCGAACACCGGGGAGCTGTTTTTT.

The V and J genes are TRBV15 and TRBJ2-7, with a tentative D call TRBD1 (5 bases). The CDR3 loop spans 13 amino acids. V lost 6 bases and J lost 4, with 13 bases in between. Germline assignment: CDR1 LNHNV and CDR2 YYDKDF (reference sequence). CDR3 region: CATRGPLDYEQYF. CDR3 nucleotide sequence: TGTGCCACCAGGGGGCCCTTAGATTACGAGCAGTACTTC.

J is TRBJ2-5 and V is TRBV28; TRBD2 matches at 7 bases. Germline V lookup: CDR1 MDHEN, CDR2 SYDVKM. After removal of 7 bases from V and 7 bases from J, the junction contained 9 bases not matched to a gene. The CDR3 is 13 amino acids. CDR3 residues: CASTPSGGRTQYF. CDR3 bases: TGTGCCAGCACCCCTTCGGGGGGTCGGACCCAGTACTTC.

This chain links TRBV4-2 with TRBJ2-7, with D possibly TRBD2 on 5 matching bases. The germline CDR1 and CDR2 sequences are LGHNA and YNFKEQ. The CDR3 consists of 15 residues. The V gene lost 2 bases and the J gene lost 2 bases, with 13 bases spanning the gap. The CDR3 region is CASSQSERGTYEQYF. CDR3 in DNA: TGTGCCAGCAGCCAATCGGAACGGGGAACCTACGAGCAGTACTTC.

The rearrangement uses TRBV28 and TRBJ2-1; possibly TRBD2 for D (6 bases). Trimming removed 1 base from V and 8 bases from J, with 15 bases in between. Germline V gives CDR1 MDHEN, CDR2 SYDVKM. CDR3 length equals 15 residues. The CDR3 DNA reads as TGTGCCAGCAGTTTATTGCAAAACGGCGGGGATGAGCAGTTCTTC. It yields the protein CASSLLQNGGDEQFF.

This chain joins TRBV7-2 and TRBJ2-1; TRBD2 aligns across 12 bases. The CDR3 length is 14 residues. From germline, CDR1 is SGHTA and CDR2 FQGNSA. J lost 11 bases, V lost 3 bases, and 5 bases had no gene match. The CDR3 sequence is CASSFASGRGQQFF. The CDR3 nucleotides read TGTGCCAGCAGCTTCGCTAGCGGGAGGGGGCAGCAGTTCTTC.

The rearrangement uses TRBV9 and TRBJ2-7; 7 bases line up with TRBD1. This CDR3 is built from 16 residues. V lost 0 bases, J lost 5 bases, and 11 bases stayed unmatched. Germline CDR1 reads SGDLS; CDR2 reads YYNGEE. For the CDR3, the DNA is TGTGCCAGCAGCGTAGCAGGGACAGCTTCCGTCCACGAGCAGTACTTC. Encoded protein: CASSVAGTASVHEQYF.

This clone was counted a single time. This rearrangement joins TRBV9 to TRBJ2-2; TRBD2 aligns across 10 bases. This CDR3 comprises 16 residues. Losses at the gene ends were 5 bases for V and 1 base for J; bases not matched to a gene: 5. Germline lookup yields CDR1 SGDLS and CDR2 YYNGEE. In nucleotides, the CDR3 is TGTGCCAGCAGTGATCGGACTAGCGGGAACACCGGGGAGCTGTTTTTT. This gives the protein CASSDRTSGNTGELFF.

The genes are TRBV28 and TRBJ1-3, with unresolved D. CDR1 and CDR2 (germline): MDHEN, SYDVKM. The CDR3 covers 13 residues. The ends were cut back, 2 bases at V and 9 bases at J, with 11 bases in the middle. CDR3 coding DNA: TGTGCCAGCAGTTTAGCTACAGCCGTCACCATATATTTT. The encoded protein is CASSLATAVTIYF.

This clone was detected only once. The rearrangement links TRBV7-3 to TRBJ1-1, with 10 nucleotides matching TRBD1. V gave up 5 bases and J gave up 5 bases; unmatched junction bases: 5. The germline V gene encodes CDR1 SGHTA and CDR2 FQGTGA. The CDR3 is made up of 14 amino acids. The CDR3 sequence is CASSLTGGGTEAFF. The CDR3 region has the DNA TGTGCCAGCAGCCTGACAGGGGGCGGAACTGAAGCTTTCTTT. Together with reference TRBV7-3 and TRBJ1-1, the CDR3 gives the full variable domain: GAGVSQTPSNKVTEKGKYVELRCDPISGHTALYWYRQSLGQGPEFLIYFQGTGAADDSGLPNDRFFAVRPEGSVSTLKIQRTERGDSAVYLCASSLTGGGTEAFFGQGTRLTVV.

The chain uses TRBV6-5 and TRBJ1-1, with D possibly being TRBD1 (6 bases). CDR1 is MNHEY, CDR2 SVGAGI, per germline. V shed 0 bases and J shed 2 bases, with 10 bases lying between them. The CDR3 length is 15 residues. The CDR3 bases are TGTGCCAGCAGTTACTCGACAGGCCTTAACACTGAAGCTTTCTTT. Translation: CASSYSTGLNTEAFF.

The chain couples TRBV28 to TRBJ1-4, with D perhaps matching TRBD1 (5 bases). Trimming left V 6 bases short and J 7 bases short, with 21 bases between. The CDR3 is 16 residues long. Germline lookup yields CDR1 MDHEN and CDR2 SYDVKM. The CDR3 loop reads CASRALGGGAFEKLFF. CDR3 DNA: TGTGCCAGCAGGGCCTTGGGGGGAGGGGCCTTTGAAAAACTGTTTTTT.

The rearrangement joins TRBV28 to TRBJ2-7; TRBD1 aligns across 7 bases. This CDR3 contains 15 residues. The ends lost 2 bases at V and 5 bases at J; junction bases unmatched: 9. Germline assignment: CDR1 MDHEN and CDR2 SYDVKM. CDR3 nucleotide sequence: TGTGCCAGCAGTTTACTTGTCAGGGGGACAGACGAGCAGTACTTC. Protein: CASSLLVRGTDEQYF.

The chain combines TRBV11-2 with TRBJ2-3, with D tentatively TRBD1 (6 bases). The ends were cut back, 6 bases at V and 1 base at J, with 14 bases in the middle. Germline V gene lookup returns CDR1 SGHAT and CDR2 FQNNGV. The CDR3 covers 15 residues. This chain's CDR3 is CASRGHPPGTDTQYF. For the CDR3, the DNA is TGTGCCAGCAGGGGACACCCCCCAGGCACAGATACGCAGTATTTT.

This clone was found once. The genes are TRBV5-5 and TRBJ2-7; TRBD2 agrees at 13 bases. V lost 4 bases and J lost 3; bases outside the gene matches: 4. Germline CDR1 SGHKS, CDR2 YYEKEE (reference sequence). CDR3 length: 15 residues. Here the CDR3 reads CASSATSGGLYEQYF. The CDR3 DNA sequence: TGTGCCAGCAGCGCGACTAGCGGGGGGCTCTACGAGCAGTACTTC.

V is TRBV2 and J is TRBJ2-5; 8 nucleotides line up with TRBD2. CDR3 length equals 18 residues. Trimming at V came to 2 bases and at J to 0 bases, leaving 11 bases not matched to a gene. Per germline, CDR1 SNHLY and CDR2 FYNNEI. The CDR3 sequence: CASSETLDLREDQETQYF. Written as DNA, the CDR3 is TGTGCCAGCAGTGAAACCCTTGATTTGCGGGAGGACCAAGAGACCCAGTACTTC.